Listed below are T cell receptor beta chains from one sample, sequenced in a study of sequential checkpoint blockade in melanoma. Produced via immunoSEQ multiplex PCR; TCRdb's table is partial and in-frame only. The sample lists fewer than 15,000 clones, approximately 22% occurring once. The specimen comprised tumor tissue (inferred from file names), sampled from a patient given nivolumab and ipilimumab in sequence. All receptors come from a human donor with melanoma. Each CDR3 is given with its conserved first and last residue. A D gene is named only where the DNA matches it firmly. The size field is filled for only some rows; it gives once, few, many or a size class.

>TRBV7-6|TRBJ1-2|TRBD1|many
TGTGCCAGCAGCTTGGCAGGGGGGGGCTATGGCTACACCTTC
CASSLAGGGYGYTF
>TRBV6-8|TRBJ1-1|.|.
TGTGCCAGCAGAGGGGGGGGAGGCGCTGAAGCTTTCTTT
CASRGGGGAEAFF
>TRBV11-3|TRBJ2-5|.|.
TGTGCCAGCAGCTTAATGTGGGGGGTCGGGCAAGAGACCCAGTACTTC
CASSLMWGVGQETQYF
>TRBV19|TRBJ2-3|TRBD1|.
TGTGCCAGTAGTAAAGGGACAGGGGGTGGGGCAGATACGCAGTATTTT
CASSKGTGGGADTQYF
>TRBV28|TRBJ1-6|.|.
TGTGCCAGCAGTCTCACTTATGGGAATTCACCCCTCCACTTT
CASSLTYGNSPLHF
>TRBV18|TRBJ2-3|TRBD2|.
TGTGCCAGCTCACCACAACTAGCGGGAGTCGCGGATACGCAGTATTTT
CASSPQLAGVADTQYF
>TRBV11-3|TRBJ1-6|.|many
TGTGCCAGCAGCCAGAGAATCGGGACGGTTAATTCACCCCTCCACTTT
CASSQRIGTVNSPLHF
>TRBV6-8|TRBJ2-1|TRBD2|.
TGTGCCAGCAGTTTGCGGACTAGACCCAATGAGCAGTTCTTC
CASSLRTRPNEQFF
>TRBV6-8|TRBJ2-7|.|few
TGTGCCAGCGGGACCGGGACTTTATACGAGCAGTACTTC
CASGTGTLYEQYF
>TRBV9|TRBJ2-7|.|many
TGTGCCAGCAGCGTAGGTACAGCCTCCTACGAGCAGTACTTC
CASSVGTASYEQYF
>TRBV11-3|TRBJ1-1|TRBD1|.
TGTGCCAGCAGCACCCAGGGGGGAGACACTGAAGCTTTCTTT
CASSTQGGDTEAFF
>TRBV29-1|TRBJ1-5|TRBD1|.
TGCAGCGTTGGGGGGACAGGGGACCTCAATCAGCCCCAGCATTTT
CSVGGTGDLNQPQHF
>TRBV6-8|TRBJ2-2|.|few
TGTGCCAGCAGCACCGGCGGACACACCGGGGAGCTGTTTTTT
CASSTGGHTGELFF
>TRBV11-3|TRBJ1-1|.|few
TGTGCCAGCAGCTTAGTTTCGGGGGCGAACACTGAAGCTTTCTTT
CASSLVSGANTEAFF
>TRBV10-2|TRBJ1-5|.|.
TGCGCCAGCACCGACAGCTACAGAAATCAGCCCCAGCATTTT
CASTDSYRNQPQHF
>TRBV6-8|TRBJ2-2|TRBD2|medium-sized
TGTGCCAGTACTAGCGGGGCCAACACCGGGGAGCTGTTTTTT
CASTSGANTGELFF
>TRBV11-3|TRBJ1-6|.|few
TGTGCCAGCAGCTCCTCCCCGACGGGCTCCTATAATTCACCCCTCCACTTT
CASSSSPTGSYNSPLHF
>TRBV18|TRBJ1-1|.|.
TGTGCCAGCTCACCCCTGGGAGGGGGGAATACTGAAGCTTTCTTT
CASSPLGGGNTEAFF
>TRBV28|TRBJ1-1|.|.
TGTGCCAGCAGTTTAAGTACTTGGGGTGAAGCTTTCTTT
CASSLSTWGEAFF
>TRBV11-3|TRBJ1-2|.|many
TGTGCCAGCAGCTTGGGTCCGGGGGCGGACGGCTACACCTTC
CASSLGPGADGYTF
>TRBV11-3|TRBJ1-1|.|many
TGTGCCAGCAGCCCCCGCCCCCGGGGGGTTAGGAACACTGAAGCTTTCTTT
CASSPRPRGVRNTEAFF
>TRBV11-3|TRBJ2-2|TRBD2|many
TGTGCCAGCAGCTTAGGGAGCGGGAGATATTCCGGGGAGCTGTTTTTT
CASSLGSGRYSGELFF
>TRBV29-1|TRBJ2-1|.|.
TGCAGCGTCCGGACAGCGCCTAGTGAGCAGTTCTTC
CSVRTAPSEQFF
>TRBV11-3|TRBJ2-5|TRBD1|many
TGTGCCAGCAGCTTGGTAGGGGGCCGCGAGACCCAGTACTTC
CASSLVGGRETQYF
>TRBV2|TRBJ1-3|.|few
TGTGCCAGCAGCTTGACCGGGCTCCGATCCCGAAACACCATATATTTT
CASSLTGLRSRNTIYF
>TRBV11-3|TRBJ2-1|.|few
TGTGCCAGCAGCTTTGGGACCATCAGGAGTGAGCAGTTCTTC
CASSFGTIRSEQFF
>TRBV19|TRBJ1-6|.|.
TGTGCCAGTAGTACTTTACAGGGAAGCTCCTATAATTCACCCCTCCACTTT
CASSTLQGSSYNSPLHF
>TRBV9|TRBJ2-1|TRBD2|.
TGTGCCAGCAGTCTAGCGGGGGCCTCTGAGCAGTTCTTC
CASSLAGASEQFF
>TRBV9|TRBJ1-2|TRBD1|.
TGTGCTGAAACGAGCAGGGGCAGGGGGCGCGGCTATGGCTACACCTTC
CAETSRGRGRGYGYTF